This TCR beta chain was profiled in a study of blood T cell repertoires in COVID-19. Study in general: Samples of COVID-19 (acute and convalescent) were obtained from the United States, Italy and Spain. T cells, B-cell-depleted T cells, or PBMCs supplied cDNA or gDNA.

Generated by immunoSEQ multiplex PCR, the TCRdb table keeps only in-frame clones and is missing some. The sample shows 70,000 to 95,000 clones, about 92% of them seen only once. The CDR3 loop spans 18 amino acids. The germline V gene encodes CDR1 LGHNT and CDR2 FRNRAP. V was clipped by 3 bases and J by 2 bases, with 20 bases between them. This chain links TRBV12-5 with TRBJ2-1, with a weak D call TRBD2 (7 bases). The source of this sequence is an older woman with active COVID-19. The source material was peripheral blood. CDR3 amino acids: CASGFLLNRGGPYNEQFF. The CDR3 DNA is TGTGCTAGTGGTTTCCTCCTTAATAGGGGGGGGCCCTACAATGAGCAGTTCTTC.